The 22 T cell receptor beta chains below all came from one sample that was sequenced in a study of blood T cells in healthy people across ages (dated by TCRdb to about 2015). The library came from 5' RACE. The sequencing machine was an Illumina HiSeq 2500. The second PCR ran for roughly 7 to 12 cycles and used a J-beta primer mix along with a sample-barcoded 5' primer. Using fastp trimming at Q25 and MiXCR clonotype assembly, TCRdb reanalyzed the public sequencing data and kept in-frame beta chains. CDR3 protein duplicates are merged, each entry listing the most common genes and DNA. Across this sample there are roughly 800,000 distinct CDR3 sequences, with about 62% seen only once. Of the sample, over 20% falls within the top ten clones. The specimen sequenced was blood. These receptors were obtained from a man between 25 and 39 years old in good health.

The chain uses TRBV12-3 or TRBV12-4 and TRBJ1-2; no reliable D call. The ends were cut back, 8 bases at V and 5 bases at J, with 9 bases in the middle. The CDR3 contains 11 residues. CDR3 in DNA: TGTGCCAGCCGTTCTCGTTATGGCTACACCTTC. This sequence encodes CASRSRYGYTF.

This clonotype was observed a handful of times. CDR3 region: CASLYQGLMNTEAFF. The CDR3 nucleotides read TGTGCCAGCTTATACCAGGGACTCATGAACACTGAAGCTTTCTTT. The rearrangement joins TRBV18 to TRBJ1-1, with D possibly matching TRBD1 (5 bases). From germline, CDR1 is KGHSH and CDR2 LQKENI. This CDR3 region has 15 residues. The germline V and J ends were trimmed by 7 bases and 0 bases, with 15 bases remaining between them.

In DNA, the CDR3 is TGTGCCAGCAATCGAGTTAGTAGCTGGGCGCGAGATACGCAGTATTTT. The encoded protein is CASNRVSSWARDTQYF. V gene TRBV2 combines with J gene TRBJ2-3, with D uncertain. V gave up 7 bases and J gave up 5 bases, with 22 bases separating them. The CDR3 totals 16 residues. Looked up from germline, CDR1 is SNHLY and CDR2 is FYNNEI. The variable domain in full, with the rest retrieved from reference TRBV2 and TRBJ2-3, is EPEVTQTPSHQVTQMGQEVILRCVPISNHLYFYWYRQILGQKVEFLVSFYNNEISEKSEIFDDQFSVERPDGSNFTLKIRSTKLEDSAMYFCASNRVSSWARDTQYFGPGTRLTVL.

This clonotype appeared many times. The CDR3 nucleotides are TGCAGCGCTTCGGTAGAGGGGGGACTTGCAGATACGCAGTATTTT. This encodes CSASVEGGLADTQYF. This rearrangement joins TRBV29-1 to TRBJ2-3, with D perhaps given as TRBD1 or TRBD2 (6 bases each). Trimming left V 7 bases short and J 4 bases short, with 21 bases between. The CDR3 is made up of 15 amino acids. Germline CDR1 is SQVTM and CDR2 is ANQGSEA.

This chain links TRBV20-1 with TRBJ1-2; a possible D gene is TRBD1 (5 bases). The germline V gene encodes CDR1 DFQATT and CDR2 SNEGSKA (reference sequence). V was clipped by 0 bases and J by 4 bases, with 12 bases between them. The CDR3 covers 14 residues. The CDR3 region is CSAREPGTPYGYTF. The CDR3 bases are TGCAGTGCTAGAGAACCCGGGACTCCCTATGGCTACACCTTC.

CDR3 DNA: TGTGCCAGCAGCCTTCGGACTAGCGTCGAGCAGTACTTC. Residues: CASSLRTSVEQYF. This chain connects TRBV3-1 to TRBJ2-7; TRBD2 aligns across 9 bases. The CDR3 totals 13 residues. V shed 4 bases and J 6 bases; nucleotides not matched to a gene: 4. In germline, CDR1 is LGHDT, CDR2 YNNKEL (reference sequence).

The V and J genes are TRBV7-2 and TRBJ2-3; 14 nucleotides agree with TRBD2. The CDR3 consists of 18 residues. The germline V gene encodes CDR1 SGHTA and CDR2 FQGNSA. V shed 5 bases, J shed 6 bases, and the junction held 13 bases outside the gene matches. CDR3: CASSKSPGTSGSRDTQYF. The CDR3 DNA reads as TGTGCCAGCAGCAAGTCACCCGGGACTAGCGGGAGTAGGGATACGCAGTATTTT.

The CDR3 loop is CASSLIAGRREIAKNIQYF. The DNA for the CDR3 is TGTGCCAGCAGTCTTATCGCCGGACGGCGGGAGATAGCCAAAAACATTCAGTACTTC. The gene calls are TRBV6-2 or TRBV6-3 and TRBJ2-4; 7 bases are shared with TRBD2. Looked up from germline, CDR1 is MNHEY and CDR2 is SVGEGT. This CDR3 has 19 amino acids. The V gene end was trimmed by 5 bases and the J gene end by 0 bases; junction bases not matched to a gene: 16.

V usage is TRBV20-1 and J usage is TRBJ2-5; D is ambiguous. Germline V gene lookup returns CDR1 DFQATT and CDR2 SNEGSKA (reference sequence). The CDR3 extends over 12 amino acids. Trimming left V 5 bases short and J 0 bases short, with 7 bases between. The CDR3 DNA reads TGCAGTGCTGGACGGAACCAAGAGACCCAGTACTTC. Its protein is CSAGRNQETQYF.

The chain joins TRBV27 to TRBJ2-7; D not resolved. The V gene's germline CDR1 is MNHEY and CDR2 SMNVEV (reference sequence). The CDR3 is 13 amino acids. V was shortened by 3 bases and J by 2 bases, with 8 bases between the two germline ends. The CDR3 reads CASSFGITYEQYF. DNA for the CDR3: TGTGCCAGCAGTTTTGGGATAACCTACGAGCAGTACTTC.

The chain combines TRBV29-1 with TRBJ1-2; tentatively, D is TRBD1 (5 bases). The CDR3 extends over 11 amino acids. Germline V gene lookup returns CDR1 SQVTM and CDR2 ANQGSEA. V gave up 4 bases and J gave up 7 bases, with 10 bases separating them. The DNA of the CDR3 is TGCAGCGTTGCTCAGGGTTCTGGCTACACCTTC. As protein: CSVAQGSGYTF.

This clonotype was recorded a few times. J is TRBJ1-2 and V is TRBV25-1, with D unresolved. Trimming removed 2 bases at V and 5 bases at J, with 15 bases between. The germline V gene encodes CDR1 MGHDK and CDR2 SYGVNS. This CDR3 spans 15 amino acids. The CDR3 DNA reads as TGTGCCAGCAGTGAAGAAAAGGTCTTCCCATATGGCTACACCTTC. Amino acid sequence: CASSEEKVFPYGYTF.

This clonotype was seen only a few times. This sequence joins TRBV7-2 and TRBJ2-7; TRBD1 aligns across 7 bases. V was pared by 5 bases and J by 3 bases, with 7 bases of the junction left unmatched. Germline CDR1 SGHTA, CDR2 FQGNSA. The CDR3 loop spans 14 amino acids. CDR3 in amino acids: CASSPDRDRYEQYF. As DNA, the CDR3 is TGTGCCAGCAGCCCCGACAGGGACCGCTACGAGCAGTACTTC.

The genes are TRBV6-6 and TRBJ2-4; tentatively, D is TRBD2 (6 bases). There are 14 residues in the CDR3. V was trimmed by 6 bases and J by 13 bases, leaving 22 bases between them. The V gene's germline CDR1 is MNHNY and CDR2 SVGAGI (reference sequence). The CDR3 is CASRSPGLTVEQYF. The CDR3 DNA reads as TGTGCCAGCAGGTCCCCGGGACTTACGGTGGAGCAGTACTTC.

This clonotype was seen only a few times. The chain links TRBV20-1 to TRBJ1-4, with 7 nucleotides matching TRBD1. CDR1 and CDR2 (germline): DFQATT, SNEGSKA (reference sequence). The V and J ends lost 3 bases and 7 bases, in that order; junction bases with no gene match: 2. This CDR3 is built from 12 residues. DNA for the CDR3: TGCAGTGCTAGGGGACAGTCTGAAAAACTGTTTTTT. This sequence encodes CSARGQSEKLFF.

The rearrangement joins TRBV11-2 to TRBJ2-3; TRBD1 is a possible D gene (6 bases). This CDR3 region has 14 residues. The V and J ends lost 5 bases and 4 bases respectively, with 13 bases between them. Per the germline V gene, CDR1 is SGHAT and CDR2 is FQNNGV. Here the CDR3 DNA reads TGTGCCAGCAGCCTATCAACAGGGCCAGATACGCAGTATTTT. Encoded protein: CASSLSTGPDTQYF.

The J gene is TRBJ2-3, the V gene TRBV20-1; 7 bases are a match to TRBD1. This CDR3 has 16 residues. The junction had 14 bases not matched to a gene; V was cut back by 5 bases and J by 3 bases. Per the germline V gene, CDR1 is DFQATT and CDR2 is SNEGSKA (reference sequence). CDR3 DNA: TGCAGTGCTGGGGACCGAGGGGGCACGAAAACAGATACGCAGTATTTT. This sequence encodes CSAGDRGGTKTDTQYF.

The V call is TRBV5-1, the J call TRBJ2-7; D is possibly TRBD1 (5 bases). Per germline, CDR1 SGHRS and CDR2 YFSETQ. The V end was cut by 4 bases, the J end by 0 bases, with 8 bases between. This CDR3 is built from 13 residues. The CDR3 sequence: CASSIDSSYEQYF. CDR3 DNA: TGCGCCAGCAGCATAGACAGCTCCTACGAGCAGTACTTC.

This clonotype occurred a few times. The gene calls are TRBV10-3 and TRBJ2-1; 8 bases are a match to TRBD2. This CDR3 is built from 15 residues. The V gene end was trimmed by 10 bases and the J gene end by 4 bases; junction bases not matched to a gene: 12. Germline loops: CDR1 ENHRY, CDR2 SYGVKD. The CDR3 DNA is TGTGCCACGGTCACAGCGGGAGAAGGGTACAATGAGCAGTTCTTC. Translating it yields CATVTAGEGYNEQFF.

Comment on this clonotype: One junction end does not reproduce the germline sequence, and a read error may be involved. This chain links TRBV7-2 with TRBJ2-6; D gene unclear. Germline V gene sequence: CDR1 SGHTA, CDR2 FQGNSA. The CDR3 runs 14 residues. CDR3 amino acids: CASSPIHGTNVLTF. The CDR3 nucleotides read TGTGCCAGCAGCCCCATTCATGGGACCAACGTCCTGACTTTC.

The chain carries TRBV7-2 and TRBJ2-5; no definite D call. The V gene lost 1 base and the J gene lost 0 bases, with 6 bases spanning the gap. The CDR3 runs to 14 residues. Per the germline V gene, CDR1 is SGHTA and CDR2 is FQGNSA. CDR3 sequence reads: CASSLGSHQETQYF. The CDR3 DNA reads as TGTGCCAGCAGCTTAGGGTCCCACCAAGAGACCCAGTACTTC.

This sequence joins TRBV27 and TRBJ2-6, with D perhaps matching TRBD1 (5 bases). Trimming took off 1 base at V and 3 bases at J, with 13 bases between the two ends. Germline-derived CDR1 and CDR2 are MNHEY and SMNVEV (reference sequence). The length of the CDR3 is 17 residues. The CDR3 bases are TGTGCCAGCAGTTTATTGGGCAGGGTACATGGGGCCAACGTCCTGACTTTC. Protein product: CASSLLGRVHGANVLTF.